This TCR beta chain appears in the sequencing data of a study of PD-1 blockade in classical Hodgkin lymphoma (dated by TCRdb to 2018 to 2020). For the study in its entirety: Nivolumab dosing was 3 mg/kg intravenously every 2 weeks, continuing until either disease progression or unacceptable toxicity. The study used TCR beta sequencing and CyTOF to define a peripheral blood immune signature of response to PD-1 blockade in classical Hodgkin lymphoma. Beyond this particular receptor, the publication reports: A significant rise by C4D1 was seen in CD4+ but not CD8+ TCR diversity (p=0.0027 vs p=0.16), with the rise being most apparent in complete responders (p=0.02). Baseline diversity similar to that of newly diagnosed patients was observed in trial patients achieving complete response, whereas significantly lower diversity was observed in partial responders and progressors. The study was restricted to a single clinical trial cohort, and the causes of repertoire differences, possibly disease activity or prior therapy, were left undefined. Patients starting nivolumab less than 1 year after ASCT had lower diversity and were excluded from later analyses to avoid confounding by immune reconstitution. Baseline TCR diversity was reported to be lower in newly diagnosed patients than in healthy donors, and even lower in relapsed/refractory patients.

In regard to this clone: No antigen is known for it. One base away there is no much larger clone; base qualities are not given.

The CDR3 goes from the cysteine to the phenylalanine over 17 residues. Left in the record is the CDR3 DNA by itself, 51 bases read in frame from the first base. V sheds 2 bases and J sheds 2 bases, leaving 19 bases between their ends. The CDR1 and CDR2 encoded by the germline V gene are MGHRA and YSYEKL. Genomic DNA was extracted with the Qiagen DNeasy kit from unsorted PBMCs and from negatively selected CD4+ and CD8+ fractions. TCR beta CDR3 regions were amplified by immunoSEQ multiplex PCR using primers annealing to V and J segments. A synthetic immune receptor repertoire was used to minimize amplification bias, and any remaining bias was removed computationally after sequencing. The authors processed their data as follows. Repertoire diversity was quantified as the Shannon entropy index using custom Python scripts. Unsorted, CD4+ and CD8+ repertoires were examined separately, except in combined analyses, for which CD4+ and CD8+ sequences were merged in silico. Clonal expansion was defined as a frequency increase of at least 2-fold after treatment compared with C1D1, and clones undetected at baseline were assigned a pseudocount of 0.5. Singleton clones were defined as clones with 0 or 1 copy at C1D1, and non-singleton clones were defined as clones with 2 or more copies. Clones expanded in unsorted samples were assigned a CD4+, CD8+ or unknown annotation through matching of protein sequences in sorted samples from the same patient. Wilcoxon tests on paired samples were used to test diversity changes from C1D1 to C4D1. TCRdb holds this immuneACCESS table with in-frame rearrangements only. Some clones are missing; in checked studies, unresolved V genes explain under half, and the rest has no known cause. V, J and clone size reflect that table, while D and trimming were determined from the DNA. A total of about 64,000 clones appear in this sample, approximately 94% of them only once. Clones ranked in the top ten supply around 8% of the sample.

The time point label, as the study defines it: cycle 4 day 1 (C4D1), after less than seven weeks of nivolumab. Every trial patient had relapsed after autologous stem cell transplantation, and cohorts A, B and C differed in prior brentuximab vedotin exposure. A total of 50 to 70 patients with relapsed/refractory classical Hodgkin lymphoma made up the trial cohort, and each patient's best overall response was complete response, partial response or progressive disease. Trial patients were treated with single-agent nivolumab in the multi-cohort phase II CheckMate 205 trial. Best overall response was determined by an independent review committee according to the 2007 International Working Group response criteria. Trial PBMCs were collected just before the start of nivolumab (C1D1) and during therapy at cycle 2 day 1 and cycle 4 day 1. Peripheral blood was collected in 8 mL Vacutainer Cell Preparation Tubes, from which PBMCs were isolated by centrifugation and then cryopreserved.

The sequences come from peripheral blood mononuclear cells (PBMCs), collected before the fourth cycle of nivolumab. The chain uses TRBV4-1 and TRBJ2-7, with the D segment identity uncertain. This sequence originates from a human donor with classical Hodgkin lymphoma. The sequenced DNA: TGCGCCAGCAGCCAACCCCTGACCAGGTTTACTCCCTACGAGCAGTACTTC. Translation gives CASSQPLTRFTPYEQYF.